These 5 T cell receptor beta chains were all obtained from the same sample, sequenced in a study of blood T cells in healthy people across ages. The second PCR ran about 6 to 12 cycles with a sample-barcoded 5' primer and J-beta primers. TCRdb recomputed calls from the 5' RACE reads with MiXCR, one row per CDR3 protein. The sample lists about 970,000 distinct CDR3 sequences; roughly 50% were seen once. Sequences were obtained from blood. These TCRs come from a woman aged 55 to 70 in good health.

This chain joins TRBV12-3 or TRBV12-4 and TRBJ2-4, with D possibly being TRBD1 or TRBD2 (7 bases each). The tail of the sequence fits TRBJ2-7 better, so the J call may be wrong. The CDR3 runs 14 residues. The CDR3 DNA reads TGTGCCAGCAGCCGACTCAGGGGGGGTTACGAGCAGTACTTC. This gives the protein CASSRLRGGYEQYF.

The J gene is TRBJ1-6, the V gene TRBV7-9; D unresolved. CDR3 size: 13 residues. V lost 6 bases and J 7 bases, leaving 10 bases between the germline ends. Looked up from germline, CDR1 is SEHNR and CDR2 is FQNEAQ (reference sequence). The CDR3 loop reads CASSQDWNSPLHF. CDR3 nucleotides: TGTGCCAGCAGTCAGGACTGGAATTCACCCCTCCACTTT.

The chain has TRBV12-3 or TRBV12-4 and TRBJ1-6; D is possibly TRBD1 (5 bases). The CDR3 consists of 16 residues. V shed 4 bases and J shed 3 bases, with 13 bases lying between them. CDR3 loop: CASSSTNRFYNSPLHF. The CDR3 DNA reads TGTGCCAGCAGTTCGACGAACAGGTTCTATAATTCACCCCTCCACTTT.

The chain couples TRBV6-5 to TRBJ2-5; possible D gene TRBD2, 7 bases. This CDR3 is 16 amino acids long. The germline V gene encodes CDR1 MNHEY and CDR2 SVGAGI. Trimming shortened V by 6 bases and J by 2 bases, and 19 bases separated the two germline ends. The CDR3 sequence is CASRPGGLGAQETQYF. The CDR3, as DNA: TGTGCCAGCAGACCCGGGGGGCTGGGGGCTCAAGAGACCCAGTACTTC.

The chain combines TRBV20-1 with TRBJ2-1; D gene unclear. The CDR3 is 15 amino acids. The germline V gene encodes CDR1 DFQATT and CDR2 SNEGSKA (reference sequence). In DNA, the CDR3 is TGCAGCGCCGTAGGGCCGACTCACTCCTACAATGAGCAGTTCTTC. It yields the protein CSAVGPTHSYNEQFF.